The next 18 T cell receptor beta chains were all read from a single sample in a study of esophageal squamous cell carcinoma under preoperative chemotherapy. TCRdb used MiXCR to reprocess the PCR reads, holding one entry per CDR3 protein. The data show roughly 10,000 distinct CDR3 sequences, 50% to 70% seen once. Time point here: after preoperative PTX-NDP chemotherapy. The biological material was taken from a patient given preoperative chemotherapy. All receptors come from a human donor with esophageal squamous cell carcinoma. The donor label of this sample is uncertain.

The chain employs TRBV7-8 and TRBJ2-1, with D possibly matching TRBD2 (5 bases). This CDR3 is built from 20 residues. Trimming stripped 0 bases from V and 0 bases from J, with 21 bases between. Per germline, CDR1 SGHVS and CDR2 FQNEAQ. CDR3 in DNA: TGTGCCAGCAGCTTAGCGCGGCCTAGCCCGCACTTGACCTCCTACAATGAGCAGTTCTTC. As protein: CASSLARPSPHLTSYNEQFF.

The chain recombines TRBV10-3 with TRBJ2-3; TRBD2 agrees at 16 bases. Germline V gene data show CDR1 as ENHRY and CDR2 as SYGVKD. The CDR3 spans 18 residues. After removal of 10 bases from V and 3 bases from J, the junction contained 13 bases not matched to a gene. The CDR3 here is CATRPGLAGGGRTDTQYF. CDR3 coding DNA: TGTGCCACCAGGCCGGGACTAGCGGGGGGGGGGAGGACAGATACGCAGTATTTT.

This chain uses TRBV6-1 with TRBJ2-3; 10 bases map to TRBD2. The J call may be faulty, since TRBJ2-7 better matches the DNA end. Germline V gene lookup returns CDR1 MNHNS and CDR2 SASEGT. CDR3 size: 14 residues. Here the CDR3 DNA reads TGTGGCGGCAGCGGGAGGGCCGGCCACGATACGCAGTACTTC. Its protein product is CGGSGRAGHDTQYF.

By share of the sample, this clonotype is large. The chain is built from TRBV6-1 and TRBJ2-1; no definite D call. The end of the DNA is better explained by TRBJ2-5, so the J call may be wrong. Germline loops: CDR1 MNHNS, CDR2 SASEGT. The CDR3 consists of 15 residues. The CDR3 coding sequence is TGTGCCAGCAGTGAAGGAAATGGATTTCGGGAGACCCAGTACTTC. Residues: CASSEGNGFRETQYF.

The chain uses TRBV10-3 and TRBJ2-2; TRBD2 matches at 14 bases. V dropped 9 bases and J dropped 16; count of bases not matched to a gene: 22. CDR1 is ENHRY, CDR2 SYGVKD, per germline. The CDR3 has 17 residues. The DNA for the CDR3 is TGTGCCATTCGACTAGCGGGAGGGCCTGTGAGCACCGGGACGCAGTTTTTT. Protein: CAIRLAGGPVSTGTQFF.

Concerning this clonotype itself: The CDR3 does not end in the conserved phenylalanine or tryptophan, so this is likely a read error. The chain joins TRBV6-1 to TRBJ2-1; D remains unclear. Per germline, CDR1 MNHNS and CDR2 SASEGT. CDR3 size: 16 residues. V dropped 3 bases and J dropped 3 bases, with 15 bases sitting between them. CDR3 protein: CASSEQPGWLYNEQFI. In DNA form, the CDR3 reads TGTGCCAGCAGTGAGCAGCCTGGGTGGCTCTACAATGAGCAGTTCATC.

This chain joins TRBV6-5 and TRBJ2-1, with 7 positions matching TRBD2. The DNA end is a closer match to TRBJ2-7, so the J assignment may be wrong. The germline gives CDR1 MNHEY, CDR2 SVGAGI. The CDR3 spans 16 residues. As DNA, the CDR3 is TGTGCCAGCAGTTGGTCCAAGGGCGGGAGCGTCAGTGAGCAGTACTTC. Protein sequence: CASSWSKGGSVSEQYF.

The chain links TRBV5-6 to TRBJ2-3; D unclear. Between the trimmed V and J ends, which lost 0 bases and 7 bases, there was a span of 9 bases. Germline V gives CDR1 SGHDT, CDR2 YYEEEE. The CDR3 consists of 13 residues. CDR3 in amino acids: CASSLEGTHTQYF. The DNA of the CDR3 is TGTGCCAGCAGCTTGGAGGGCACTCATACGCAGTATTTT.

This chain links TRBV6-1 with TRBJ2-3; 7 nucleotides align to TRBD1. The CDR3 length is 15 residues. The germline gives CDR1 MNHNS, CDR2 SASEGT. V trimming: 0 bases; J trimming: 4 bases; junction bases outside the gene matches: 4. The CDR3 DNA reads TGTGCCAGCAGTGAAGCGCTTCAGGGGGCAGATACGCAGTATTTT. It specifies CASSEALQGADTQYF.

This clonotype was recorded a few times. This chain connects TRBV6-1 to TRBJ2-3, with a tentative D call TRBD2 (6 bases). Trimming shortened V by 1 base and J by 5 bases, and 10 bases separated the two germline ends. This CDR3 spans 14 amino acids. Germline-derived CDR1 and CDR2 are MNHNS and SASEGT. CDR3 residues: CASSEETSQDTQYF. The CDR3 nucleotides are TGTGCCAGCAGTGAAGAAACTAGCCAAGATACGCAGTATTTT.

This clonotype appeared a few times. The J gene is TRBJ2-1, the V gene TRBV27; the match to TRBD1 covers 9 bases. Losses at the gene ends were 10 bases for V and 7 bases for J; bases not matched to a gene: 11. Germline V lookup: CDR1 MNHEY, CDR2 SMNVEV (reference sequence). The CDR3 length is 14 residues. The CDR3 DNA follows: TGTGCCACCTCGACAGGGGGTCTCCTGAATGAGCAGTTCTTC. It specifies CATSTGGLLNEQFF.

The chain's CDR3 is CASSLGLNTDTQFF. The CDR3 DNA reads as TGTGCCAGCAGCCTGGGACTCAACACCGATACGCAGTTTTTT. The chain carries TRBV6-1 and TRBJ2-2, with a tentative D call TRBD2 (6 bases). The ends were cut back, 6 bases at V and 16 bases at J, with 24 bases in the middle. The CDR3 is 14 residues long. Looked up from germline, CDR1 is MNHNS and CDR2 is SASEGT.

This clonotype was found many times. The chain employs TRBV6-1 and TRBJ1-1; D call uncertain. Trimming took off 3 bases at V and 4 bases at J, with 12 bases between the two ends. Germline lookup yields CDR1 MNHNS and CDR2 SASEGT. The CDR3 is 14 amino acids. CDR3 sequence (DNA): TGTGCCAGCAGTGATGGAGGGCGGGTCACTGAAGCTTTCTTT. Amino acids: CASSDGGRVTEAFF.

The gene calls are TRBV6-1 and TRBJ2-1; 9 bases are a match to TRBD1. The CDR3 covers 15 residues. The V and J ends lost 8 bases and 10 bases, in that order; junction bases with no gene match: 15. CDR1 is MNHNS and CDR2 is SASEGT in the germline V gene. CDR3 amino acids: CASSPWDRVSYEQFF. The CDR3, as DNA: TGTGCCAGCTCCCCCTGGGACAGGGTGTCCTACGAGCAGTTCTTC.

The chain links TRBV6-1 to TRBJ2-5, with 7 bases aligning to TRBD1. The trim removed 6 bases at V and 2 bases at J, leaving 12 bases unmatched. The CDR3 is 16 residues long. CDR1 and CDR2 from the germline V gene are MNHNS and SASEGT. As DNA, the CDR3 is TGTGCCAGCAGACGGAGACAGGGATTAGGGCAAGAGACCCAGTACTTC. It codes for CASRRRQGLGQETQYF.

This clonotype was seen only once. The junction departs from germline at one end; a sequencing error may be responsible. V usage is TRBV12-3 or TRBV12-4 and J usage is TRBJ2-3, with 7 positions matching TRBD2. The CDR3 sequence is 18 residues long. This chain's CDR3 is CASSTPDGRLLDPDTQYF. The CDR3 region has the DNA TGTGCCAGCAGTACCCCCGACGGGAGGCTCCTGGACCCAGATACGCAGTACTTT.

As concerns this clonotype: Sequence at one end of the junction differs from germline and may be a read error. The chain is built from TRBV6-1 and TRBJ2-3, with D possibly being TRBD1 (6 bases). CDR1 is MNHNS, CDR2 SASEGT, per germline. The CDR3 is 12 residues long. In DNA, the CDR3 is TGTGCCAGGAGTGTCTGGACAGATACGCAGTATTTC. Encoded protein: CARSVWTDTQYF.

This clonotype is medium-sized within its sample. The chain combines TRBV6-1 with TRBJ2-1; TRBD1 agrees at 7 bases. The DNA end favors TRBJ2-7, so the J call may be wrong. The CDR3 contains 17 residues. Germline V lookup: CDR1 MNHNS, CDR2 SASEGT. CDR3 amino acids: CASTGPYGDRANYEQYF. The CDR3 region has the DNA TGTGCCAGCACAGGCCCTTACGGCGACAGGGCAAACTACGAGCAGTACTTC.